The 7 T cell receptor beta chains presented below share a single source sample, sequenced in a study of OX40 agonist ivuxolimab in advanced cancers. Sequenced by immunoSEQ multiplex PCR; TCRdb stores in-frame clones only, minus some. The repertoire holds tens of thousands of clones, with about four fifths as singletons. The sequences come from CD4+ or CD8+ T cells sorted from blood, collected in a trial of the OX40 agonist ivuxolimab. These receptors originate from an adult with an advanced solid tumor such as melanoma, head and neck, liver or kidney cancer.

This sequence joins TRBV7-6 and TRBJ2-7; a possible D gene is TRBD1 (6 bases). The V and J ends lost 3 bases and 0 bases respectively, with 9 bases between them. The CDR3 extends over 14 amino acids. Germline-derived CDR1 and CDR2 are SGHVS and FNYEAQ. DNA for the CDR3: TGTGCCAGCAGCTTGGGGACAAACTCCTACGAGCAGTACTTC. Amino acids: CASSLGTNSYEQYF.

The chain uses TRBV18 and TRBJ1-4; a possible D gene is TRBD1 (5 bases). CDR3 size: 14 residues. CDR1 and CDR2 (germline): KGHSH, LQKENI. Trimming took 3 bases from V and 3 from J, leaving 8 bases between them. The CDR3 is CASSPTAANEKLFF. CDR3 coding DNA: TGTGCCAGCTCACCGACAGCAGCTAATGAAAAACTGTTTTTT.

This sequence joins TRBV5-6 and TRBJ2-2; D gene uncertain. The CDR3 contains 16 residues. V was pared by 2 bases and J by 4 bases, with 15 bases between. The germline V gene encodes CDR1 SGHDT and CDR2 YYEEEE. Written as DNA, the CDR3 is TGTGCCAGCAGCTTAGTTCGATCTCCCCGCACCGGGGAGCTGTTTTTT. Translation: CASSLVRSPRTGELFF.

The rearrangement joins TRBV2 to TRBJ2-5; 7 nucleotides match TRBD1. V was clipped by 9 bases and J by 3 bases; unmatched bases: 4. Germline CDR1 is SNHLY and CDR2 is FYNNEI. The CDR3 is made up of 12 amino acids. This CDR3 is CASGTVEETQYF. The CDR3 DNA follows: TGTGCCAGTGGGACAGTAGAAGAGACCCAGTACTTC.

The V gene is TRBV5-4, the J gene TRBJ2-3; D ambiguous. V lost 2 bases to trimming and J lost 3 bases, with 4 bases between them. This CDR3 contains 12 residues. Germline V gives CDR1 SGHNT, CDR2 YYREEE (reference sequence). The CDR3, as DNA: TGTGCCAGCAGCTTTGGAACAGATACGCAGTATTTT. Residues: CASSFGTDTQYF.

In its sample, this clone was seen once. The chain uses TRBV4-1 and TRBJ2-7, with D possibly TRBD2 on 5 matching bases. Germline V gives CDR1 MGHRA, CDR2 YSYEKL. V was clipped by 0 bases and J by 2 bases, with 11 bases between them. The CDR3 is 15 residues long. The CDR3, as DNA: TGCGCCAGCAGCCAAGATCTGAGGGAACCCTACGAGCAGTACTTC. Translation: CASSQDLREPYEQYF.

This clone was detected only a few times. This rearrangement joins TRBV5-4 to TRBJ1-1, with a possible D match to TRBD1 (5 bases). Between the trimmed V and J ends, which lost 4 bases and 4 bases, there was a span of 11 bases. In germline, CDR1 is SGHNT, CDR2 YYREEE (reference sequence). This CDR3 spans 13 amino acids. The chain's CDR3 is CASSRRGVTEAFF. CDR3 in DNA: TGTGCCAGCAGCCGGCGGGGGGTCACTGAAGCTTTCTTT. The whole variable domain, filled in from reference TRBV5-4 and TRBJ1-1, reads ETGVTQSPTHLIKTRGQQVTLRCSSQSGHNTVSWYQQALGQGPQFIFQYYREEENGRGNFPPRFSGLQFPNYSSELNVNALELDDSALYLCASSRRGVTEAFFGQGTRLTVV.